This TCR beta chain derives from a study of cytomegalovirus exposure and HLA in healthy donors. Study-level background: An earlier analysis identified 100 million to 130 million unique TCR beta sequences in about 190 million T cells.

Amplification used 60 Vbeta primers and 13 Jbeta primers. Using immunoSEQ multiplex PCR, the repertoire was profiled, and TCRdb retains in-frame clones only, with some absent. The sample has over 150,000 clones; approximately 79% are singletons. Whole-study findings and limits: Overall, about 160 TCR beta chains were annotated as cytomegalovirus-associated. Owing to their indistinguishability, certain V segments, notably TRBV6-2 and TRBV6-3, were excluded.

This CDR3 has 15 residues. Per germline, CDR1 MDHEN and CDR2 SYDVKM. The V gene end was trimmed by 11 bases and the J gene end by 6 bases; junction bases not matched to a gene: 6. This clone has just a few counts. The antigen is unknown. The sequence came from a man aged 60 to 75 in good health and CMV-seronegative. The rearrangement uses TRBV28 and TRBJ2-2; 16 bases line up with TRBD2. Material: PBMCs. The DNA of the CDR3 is TGTGCCGCGCACGGGACTAGCGGGAGGGCCGGGGAGCTGTTTTTT. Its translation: CAAHGTSGRAGELFF.